Below are 25 T cell receptor beta chains sequenced from a single sample in a study of Graves' ophthalmopathy and Graves' hyperthyroidism. Amplified material comprised TCR beta CDR3 regions derived from RNA transcripts. Amplification began with first-round RT-PCR using HTBI primers, then second-round multiplex PCR was performed. TCRdb independently ran MiXCR on the multiplex PCR reads; one entry per CDR3 protein. Of 300,000 to 500,000 distinct CDR3 sequences listed, approximately 15% are singletons. The sequencing input was peripheral blood. The receptors come from a woman between 18 and 29 years old with stable Graves' hyperthyroidism.

This clonotype was seen repeatedly, ten times or more. The chain carries TRBV6-1 and TRBJ2-7, with 7 bases fitting TRBD1. V was pared by 1 base and J by 3 bases, with 6 bases of the junction left unmatched. CDR3 length equals 15 residues. The V gene's germline CDR1 is MNHNS and CDR2 SASEGT. The CDR3 reads CASSEDRTGLYEQYF. The CDR3 DNA sequence: TGTGCCAGCAGTGAAGATCGGACAGGCCTCTACGAGCAGTACTTC.

The chain recombines TRBV6-1 with TRBJ1-2; D call uncertain. CDR1 is MNHNS, CDR2 SASEGT, per germline. The CDR3 runs to 13 residues. V lost 7 bases, J lost 1 base, and 10 bases lay in between. In DNA, the CDR3 is TGTGCCAGCACCCCAGACCATAACTATGGCTACACCTTC. Amino acid sequence: CASTPDHNYGYTF.

The CDR3 bases are TGTGCCAGTAGTCGCTCTGGAGGGGCACCCTACAATGAGCAGTTCTTC. Translating it yields CASSRSGGAPYNEQFF. The J gene is TRBJ2-1, the V gene TRBV19, with a possible D match to TRBD2 (6 bases). The CDR3 runs 16 residues. Trimming cost V 5 bases and J 2 bases, with 16 bases left between them. Germline lookup yields CDR1 LNHDA and CDR2 SQIVND (reference sequence).

The sample holds many counts of this clonotype. The V call is TRBV29-1, the J call TRBJ2-2; D is perhaps TRBD2 (5 bases). Trimming took off 3 bases at V and 5 bases at J, with 16 bases between the two ends. The CDR3 runs 15 residues. CDR1 SQVTM and CDR2 ANQGSEA come from the germline V gene. In DNA, the CDR3 is TGCAGCGTTGACGCGCCTCGGGAAGGTACCGGGGAGCTGTTTTTT. Protein: CSVDAPREGTGELFF.

Ten or more counts support this clonotype. The chain uses TRBV7-3 and TRBJ1-5; TRBD1 aligns across 9 bases. The CDR3 length is 16 residues. V dropped 5 bases and J dropped 2; count of bases not matched to a gene: 7. The V gene's germline CDR1 is SGHTA and CDR2 FQGTGA. The CDR3 is CASSIRTGAGNQPQHF. The CDR3 DNA reads TGTGCCAGCAGCATTCGGACAGGGGCGGGCAATCAGCCCCAGCATTTT.

The table lists this clonotype with many counts. This sequence joins TRBV11-3 and TRBJ1-2; no clear D. The V end was cut by 1 base, the J end by 6 bases, with 9 bases between. The V gene's germline CDR1 is SGHNT and CDR2 YENEEA. The CDR3 extends over 13 amino acids. CDR3 sequence reads: CASSLGADNGYTF. The CDR3 DNA reads as TGTGCCAGCAGCTTAGGGGCCGATAATGGCTACACCTTC.

This clonotype appeared many times. The chain carries TRBV24-1 and TRBJ2-7; no definite D call. Germline CDR1 is KGHDR and CDR2 is SFDVKD. There are 12 residues in the CDR3. V lost 5 bases to trimming and J lost 6 bases, with 10 bases between them. The CDR3 DNA reads TGTGCCACCAGTGCCCCCGCGACCGAGCAGTACTTC. Translation: CATSAPATEQYF.

This clonotype was recorded only once. The J gene is TRBJ2-7, the V gene TRBV7-3; 8 bases align to TRBD1. The germline gives CDR1 SGHTA, CDR2 FQGTGA. The CDR3 runs to 14 residues. With V trimmed by 5 bases and J by 5 bases, 8 bases remained unmatched. The CDR3 sequence is CASSTGDRPNEQYF. CDR3 DNA sequence: TGTGCCAGCAGCACTGGGGACAGGCCTAACGAGCAGTACTTC.

This clonotype was recorded once. The rearrangement joins TRBV12-3 or TRBV12-4 to TRBJ1-2; D ambiguous. There are 13 residues in the CDR3. With 2 bases removed from V and 4 bases from J, the gap between germline ends came to 8 bases. The DNA of the CDR3 is TGTGCCAGCAGTTTAACGGTGAGCTATGGCTACACCTTC. Translated: CASSLTVSYGYTF.

The sample holds many counts of this clonotype. The rearrangement links TRBV11-1 to TRBJ1-1; TRBD1 might be the D (6 bases). CDR1 is SGHAT, CDR2 FQDESV, per germline (reference sequence). The CDR3 extends over 17 amino acids. Trimming left V 5 bases short and J 5 bases short, with 24 bases between. The CDR3 coding sequence is TGTGCCAGCAGCCCTAGCTTTTGGACAGATGCTAAAACTGAAGCTTTCTTT. It yields the protein CASSPSFWTDAKTEAFF.

This clonotype was observed many times. The chain uses TRBV7-6 and TRBJ1-4; no reliable D call. Trimming cost V 5 bases and J 5 bases, with 12 bases left between them. Germline V gene data show CDR1 as SGHVS and CDR2 as FNYEAQ. The CDR3 has 14 amino acids. The CDR3 sequence: CASSEGLSNEKLFF. The DNA of the CDR3 is TGTGCCAGCAGCGAAGGGTTATCCAATGAAAAACTGTTTTTT.

For this clonotype: This likely comes from a read error, as the CDR3 has no conserved phenylalanine or tryptophan at its end. The chain joins TRBV12-3 or TRBV12-4 to TRBJ2-5; D unclear. CDR3 length: 13 amino acids. V was shortened by 6 bases and J by 5 bases, with 13 bases between the two germline ends. The DNA of the CDR3 is TGTGCCAGCAGCTTGACAAAACAGGAGACCCAGTACCTC. Amino acid sequence: CASSLTKQETQYL.

In its sample, this clonotype was seen a few times. The V and J genes are TRBV2 and TRBJ2-2; 13 bases agree with TRBD2. Germline V gene lookup returns CDR1 SNHLY and CDR2 FYNNEI. The length of the CDR3 is 14 residues. V gave up 8 bases and J gave up 5 bases; unmatched junction bases: 2. Here the CDR3 DNA reads TGTGCCAGCCTGGGACTAGCGGGAACCGGGGAGCTGTTTTTT. Translation: CASLGLAGTGELFF. Complete variable domain (other parts from reference TRBV2 and TRBJ2-2): EPEVTQTPSHQVTQMGQEVILRCVPISNHLYFYWYRQILGQKVEFLVSFYNNEISEKSEIFDDQFSVERPDGSNFTLKIRSTKLEDSAMYFCASLGLAGTGELFFGEGSRLTVL.

In its sample, this clonotype was seen many times. The chain recombines TRBV6-1 with TRBJ2-5; perhaps TRBD1 as D (6 bases). The CDR3 is 13 residues long. Germline CDR1 is MNHNS and CDR2 is SASEGT. Deletions cut 3 bases from V and 3 bases from J, with 8 bases between. CDR3 loop: CASSDRGKETQYF. The CDR3 DNA is TGTGCCAGCAGTGACAGGGGCAAAGAGACCCAGTACTTC.

This clonotype has ten or more counts. This chain links TRBV6-2 or TRBV6-3 with TRBJ1-2; D remains ambiguous. In germline, CDR1 is MNHEY, CDR2 SVGEGT. Between the trimmed V and J ends, which lost 5 bases and 2 bases, there was a span of 18 bases. This CDR3 region has 16 residues. The CDR3 loop is CASSNPTLFFNYGYTF. CDR3 nucleotides: TGTGCCAGCAGTAACCCCACTCTATTCTTCAACTATGGCTACACCTTC.

This clonotype was seen only a few times. The rearrangement joins TRBV7-3 to TRBJ1-2; D might be TRBD1 (5 bases). Trimming removed 5 bases at V and 8 bases at J, with 15 bases between. The germline V gene has CDR1 SGHTA and CDR2 FQGTGA. The CDR3 loop spans 13 amino acids. The CDR3 nucleotides are TGTGCCAGCAGCCCGGGACTAGAAGGGGGCTACACCTTC. It is translated as CASSPGLEGGYTF.

As for this clonotype: A much larger clone differs from this one at a single base, so this may be a read error. This chain links TRBV12-3 or TRBV12-4 with TRBJ1-1; a weak D match, TRBD1 (6 bases). CDR3 length equals 14 residues. The V end was cut by 7 bases, the J end by 5 bases, with 17 bases between. In DNA form, the CDR3 reads TGTGCCAGCACTCCAGGGACATGGCAAACTGAAGCTTTCTTT. It yields the protein CASTPGTWQTEAFF.

Ten or more counts support this clonotype. The chain has TRBV29-1 and TRBJ1-1; D is uncertain. This CDR3 comprises 11 residues. The V end lost 4 bases, the J end lost 0 bases, and 3 bases lay between the germline ends. CDR1 and CDR2 (germline): SQVTM, ANQGSEA. The CDR3 DNA reads TGCAGCGTTGGCTTGAACACTGAAGCTTTCTTT. Residues: CSVGLNTEAFF.

This clonotype was seen a handful of times. The J gene is TRBJ1-1, the V gene TRBV19, with a possible D match to TRBD1 (6 bases). The CDR3 runs to 16 residues. Germline CDR1 is LNHDA and CDR2 is SQIVND (reference sequence). Trimming took 6 bases from V and 6 from J, leaving 23 bases between them. The CDR3 protein is CASSLLGGTGRAEAFF. CDR3 nucleotides: TGTGCCAGTAGCCTCCTAGGGGGAACAGGGAGGGCTGAAGCTTTCTTT.

The chain links TRBV24-1 to TRBJ2-2; 7 bases fit TRBD1. Germline CDR1 KGHDR, CDR2 SFDVKD. CDR3 length: 18 amino acids. J gave up 1 base and V 5 bases, and 12 bases lay outside the gene matches. CDR3 coding DNA: TGTGCCACCAGTGCACAGGGGCCTCCATTGTTGAACACCGGGGAGCTGTTTTTT. It codes for CATSAQGPPLLNTGELFF.

This clonotype was counted at least ten times. The rearrangement links TRBV9 to TRBJ1-1, with a possible D match to TRBD1 (5 bases). Trimming pared 6 bases from V and 1 base from J, leaving 16 bases between. Germline CDR1 SGDLS, CDR2 YYNGEE. CDR3 length equals 15 residues. The CDR3 protein is CASTPWGPPNTEAFF. The CDR3 DNA sequence: TGTGCCAGCACCCCCTGGGGACCCCCGAACACTGAAGCTTTCTTT.

This clonotype has at least ten counts. The chain links TRBV6-1 to TRBJ1-5; D gene unclear. Per germline, CDR1 MNHNS and CDR2 SASEGT. This CDR3 region has 14 residues. Trimming removed 6 bases from V and 4 bases from J, with 13 bases in between. The CDR3 loop is CASSPFRGNQPQHF. In nucleotides, the CDR3 is TGTGCCAGCAGCCCCTTCCGGGGAAATCAGCCCCAGCATTTT.

This clonotype was seen only a few times. V is TRBV29-1 and J is TRBJ2-7; D gene uncertain. Germline assignment: CDR1 SQVTM and CDR2 ANQGSEA. V shed 2 bases and J shed 4 bases, with 6 bases lying between them. This CDR3 spans 11 amino acids. This CDR3 reads CSVESQYEQYF. The CDR3 DNA sequence: TGCAGCGTTGAATCTCAGTACGAGCAGTACTTC.

This clonotype was counted only a few times. The chain carries TRBV6-1 and TRBJ2-2, with D possibly matching TRBD1 (5 bases). CDR1 is MNHNS and CDR2 is SASEGT in the germline V gene. V was shortened by 8 bases and J by 6 bases, with 10 bases between the two germline ends. The CDR3 has 12 amino acids. The CDR3 nucleotides are TGTGCCAGCGAAGGGGCCGCCGGGGAGCTGTTTTTT. Its protein is CASEGAAGELFF.

Ten or more counts support this clonotype. The chain is built from TRBV6-1 and TRBJ1-6; 9 nucleotides line up with TRBD1. The CDR3 has 16 residues. J lost 3 bases, V lost 0 bases, and 0 bases had no gene match. Germline lookup yields CDR1 MNHNS and CDR2 SASEGT. The CDR3 loop is CASSEADRGYNSPLHF. DNA of the CDR3: TGTGCCAGCAGTGAAGCGGACAGGGGCTATAATTCACCCCTCCACTTT.